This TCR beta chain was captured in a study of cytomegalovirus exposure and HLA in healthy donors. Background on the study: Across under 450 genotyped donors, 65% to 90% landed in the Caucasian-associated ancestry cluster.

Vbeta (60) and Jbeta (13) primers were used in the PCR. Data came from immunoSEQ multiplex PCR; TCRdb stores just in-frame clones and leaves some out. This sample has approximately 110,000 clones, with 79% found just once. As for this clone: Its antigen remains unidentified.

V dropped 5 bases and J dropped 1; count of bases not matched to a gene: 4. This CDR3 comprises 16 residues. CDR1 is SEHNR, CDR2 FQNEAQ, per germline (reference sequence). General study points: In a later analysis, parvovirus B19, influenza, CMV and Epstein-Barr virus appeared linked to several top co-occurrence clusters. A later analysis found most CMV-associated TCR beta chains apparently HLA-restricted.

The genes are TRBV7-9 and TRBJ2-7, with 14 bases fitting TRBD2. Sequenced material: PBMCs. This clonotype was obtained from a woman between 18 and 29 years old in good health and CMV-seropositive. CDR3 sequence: CASSRGTSGGSYEQYF. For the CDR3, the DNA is TGTGCCAGCAGCCGAGGGACTAGCGGGGGTTCCTACGAGCAGTACTTC.